This TCR beta chain was captured by sequencing in a study of blood T cell repertoires in COVID-19. For the study at large: The United States, Italy and Spain provided the acute and convalescent COVID-19 samples.

Participants spanned ages about 18 to 95 years and resided in roughly 22 US areas. Cohort allocation depended upon clinical history that participants reported. Recovered Cohort 3 donors showed two negative PCRs, clearance, or symptom resolution. V was shortened by 2 bases and J by 8 bases, with 12 bases between the two germline ends. The germline V gene has CDR1 MDHEN and CDR2 SYDVKM. The length of the CDR3 is 13 residues. Using immunoSEQ multiplex PCR, the repertoire was profiled, and TCRdb retains in-frame clones only, with some absent. The sample carries around 250,000 clones, around 85% recorded once.

Sequencing was performed on PBMCs or T cells enriched from blood (not recorded which). This sequence originates from a woman aged 45 to 65 who had recovered from COVID-19. The rearrangement links TRBV28 to TRBJ1-1, with unresolved D. The CDR3 DNA is TGTGCCAGCAGTTTAGGCAGGCCCCGGGAAGCTTTCTTT. It yields the protein CASSLGRPREAFF.